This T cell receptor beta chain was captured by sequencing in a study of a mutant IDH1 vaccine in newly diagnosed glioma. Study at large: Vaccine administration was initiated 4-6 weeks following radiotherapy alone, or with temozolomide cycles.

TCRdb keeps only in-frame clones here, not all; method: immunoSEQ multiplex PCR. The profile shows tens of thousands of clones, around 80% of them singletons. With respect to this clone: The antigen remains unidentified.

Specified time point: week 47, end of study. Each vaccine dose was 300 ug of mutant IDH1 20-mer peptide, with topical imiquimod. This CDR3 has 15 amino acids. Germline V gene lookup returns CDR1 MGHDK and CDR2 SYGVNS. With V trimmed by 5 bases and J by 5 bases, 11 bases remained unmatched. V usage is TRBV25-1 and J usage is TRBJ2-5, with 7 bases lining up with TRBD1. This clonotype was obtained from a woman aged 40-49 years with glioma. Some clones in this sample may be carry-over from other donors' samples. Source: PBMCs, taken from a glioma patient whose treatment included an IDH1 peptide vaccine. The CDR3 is CASSPPGQLGETQYF. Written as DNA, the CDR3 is TGTGCCAGCAGTCCCCCGGGACAGTTGGGGGAGACCCAGTACTTC.